Following are 19 T cell receptor beta chains from one sample sequenced in a study of cytomegalovirus exposure and HLA in healthy donors. Both 60 Vbeta primers and 13 Jbeta primers went into the PCR. TCRdb's copy holds only in-frame clones and misses some; the assay was immunoSEQ multiplex PCR. The data show 140,000 to 150,000 clones, around 72% seen once. What was sequenced was PBMCs. Receptor source: a man in his forties in good health and CMV-seronegative.

The gene calls are TRBV18 and TRBJ1-3; D is unclear. The germline V gene encodes CDR1 KGHSH and CDR2 LQKENI. CDR3 length: 15 amino acids. Deletions cut 5 bases from V and 3 bases from J, with 14 bases between. This chain's CDR3 is CASSSGAGSGNTIYF. The CDR3 DNA follows: TGTGCCAGCTCATCAGGTGCGGGTAGTGGAAACACCATATATTTT.

The CDR3 is CACIAGSTDTQYF. The CDR3 DNA reads as TGTGCCTGTATAGCGGGTAGCACAGATACGCAGTATTTT. The V gene is TRBV30, the J gene TRBJ2-3, with TRBD2 matching 7 bases. CDR3 length equals 13 residues. V lost 6 bases to trimming and J lost 0 bases; unmatched junction nucleotides: 3. CDR1 is GTSNPN and CDR2 is SVGIG in the germline V gene (reference sequence). The full variable domain, its missing parts supplied by reference TRBV30 and TRBJ2-3, is SQTIHQWPATLVQPVGSPLSLECTVEGTSNPNLYWYRQAAGRGLQLLFYSVGIGQISSEVPQNLSASRPQDRQFILSSKKLLLSDSGFYLCACIAGSTDTQYFGPGTRLTVL.

This clone is a singleton in its sample. This sequence joins TRBV6-5 and TRBJ1-2; 9 bases agree with TRBD1. The CDR3 covers 14 residues. Per the germline V gene, CDR1 is MNHEY and CDR2 is SVGAGI. Trimming cost V 10 bases and J 7 bases; bases outside gene matches: 13. The CDR3 DNA reads as TGTGCCACCCTACGGCTACAGGGGGCAGGTGGCTACACCTTC. This translates into CATLRLQGAGGYTF.

The rearrangement uses TRBV6-5 and TRBJ2-7; TRBD1 might be the D (5 bases). The CDR3 has 13 residues. The V end lost 2 bases, the J end lost 7 bases, and 12 bases lay between the germline ends. Germline V CDR1 and CDR2: MNHEY, SVGAGI. CDR3 sequence: CASSYLRVGEQYF. CDR3 sequence (DNA): TGTGCCAGCAGTTACCTCAGGGTGGGGGAGCAGTACTTC.

The V call is TRBV19, the J call TRBJ2-1, with TRBD2 identical over 14 bases. The CDR3 is 15 amino acids. With V trimmed by 3 bases and J by 6 bases, 1 base remained unmatched. CDR1 and CDR2 from the germline V gene are LNHDA and SQIVND (reference sequence). Written as DNA, the CDR3 is TGTGCCAGTAGTATCGGGACTAGCGGGAGCAATGAGCAGTTCTTC. Translating gives CASSIGTSGSNEQFF.

This chain connects TRBV28 to TRBJ2-7; TRBD1 matches at 9 bases. This CDR3 comprises 16 residues. Germline CDR1 MDHEN, CDR2 SYDVKM. The ends lost 7 bases at V and 5 bases at J; junction bases unmatched: 15. The CDR3 loop is CASIPPWGTGWHEQYF. CDR3 DNA sequence: TGTGCCAGCATCCCCCCGTGGGGGACAGGGTGGCACGAGCAGTACTTC.

The chain is built from TRBV2 and TRBJ2-2; 9 bases fit TRBD1. In germline, CDR1 is SNHLY, CDR2 FYNNEI. The CDR3 totals 14 residues. With 9 bases clipped from V and 0 bases from J, the junction kept 2 bases outside the gene matches. DNA of the CDR3: TGTGCCAGTAACAGGGGGCCGAACACCGGGGAGCTGTTTTTT. Encoded protein: CASNRGPNTGELFF.

The chain joins TRBV6-5 to TRBJ1-2; no firm D call. This CDR3 contains 10 residues. The germline V gene has CDR1 MNHEY and CDR2 SVGAGI. The V end lost 8 bases, the J end lost 8 bases, and 9 bases lay between the germline ends. CDR3 in DNA: TGTGCCAGCCGAGCGTGGGGCTACACCTTC. This encodes CASRAWGYTF.

The CDR3 sequence is CASSLATGGRYEQYF. The DNA for the CDR3 is TGTGCCAGCAGCTTGGCGACAGGGGGCCGCTACGAGCAGTACTTC. The chain couples TRBV5-6 to TRBJ2-5, with TRBD1 matching 10 bases. The end of the DNA fits TRBJ2-7 better, so the J call may be wrong. The germline gives CDR1 SGHDT, CDR2 YYEEEE. CDR3 length: 15 residues.

In this sample, this clone turned up a few times. The chain has TRBV5-1 and TRBJ2-1, with D maybe TRBD1 (5 bases). Per the germline V gene, CDR1 is SGHRS and CDR2 is YFSETQ. The CDR3 sequence is 16 residues long. Trimming took off 0 bases at V and 0 bases at J, with 10 bases between the two ends. The DNA for the CDR3 is TGCGCCAGCAGCTTGGAGACAGCGAACTCCTACAATGAGCAGTTCTTC. It specifies CASSLETANSYNEQFF. The whole variable domain, remainder taken from reference TRBV5-1 and TRBJ2-1, is KAGVTQTPRYLIKTRGQQVTLSCSPISGHRSVSWYQQTPGQGLQFLFEYFSETQRNKGNFPGRFSGRQFSNSRSEMNVSTLELGDSALYLCASSLETANSYNEQFFGPGTRLTVL.

This clone turned up a few times. The CDR3: CASSPRGGSENTEAFF. In DNA form, the CDR3 reads TGTGCCAGCAGCCCCCGGGGAGGGAGCGAGAACACTGAAGCTTTCTTT. The chain uses TRBV7-9 and TRBJ1-1; D call uncertain. V was shortened by 5 bases and J by 1 base, with 17 bases between the two germline ends. Germline loops: CDR1 SEHNR, CDR2 FQNEAQ (reference sequence). This CDR3 region has 16 residues. Variable domain in full (rest from reference TRBV7-9 and TRBJ1-1): DTGVSQNPRHKITKRGQNVTFRCDPISEHNRLYWYRQTLGQGPEFLTYFQNEAQLEKSRLLSDRFSAERPKGSFSTLEIQRTEQGDSAMYLCASSPRGGSENTEAFFGQGTRLTVV.

The J gene is TRBJ2-7, the V gene TRBV2, with 8 bases identical to TRBD2. CDR1 SNHLY and CDR2 FYNNEI come from the germline V gene. This CDR3 comprises 14 residues. The V and J ends lost 3 bases and 4 bases, in that order; junction bases with no gene match: 5. The chain's CDR3 is CASSDQRGSYEQYF. DNA for the CDR3: TGTGCCAGCAGTGACCAGCGGGGGAGTTACGAGCAGTACTTC.

The CDR3 reads CASSQEIRQTGYTF. CDR3 DNA sequence: TGTGCCAGCAGCCAAGAAATCCGACAGACGGGCTACACCTTC. The chain recombines TRBV4-2 with TRBJ1-2; TRBD1 is a possible D gene (5 bases). Trimming stripped 0 bases from V and 8 bases from J, with 13 bases between. The germline V gene encodes CDR1 LGHNA and CDR2 YNFKEQ. The CDR3 consists of 14 residues.

The chain carries TRBV4-1 and TRBJ2-7; D may be TRBD1 (7 bases). Per the germline V gene, CDR1 is MGHRA and CDR2 is YSYEKL. The V end lost 2 bases, the J end lost 4 bases, and 15 bases lay between the germline ends. There are 15 residues in the CDR3. CDR3 nucleotides: TGCGCCAGCAGCCAACCTGAACAGGGGACTTACGAGCAGTACTTC. This sequence encodes CASSQPEQGTYEQYF.

The rearrangement uses TRBV10-2 and TRBJ2-3; D is perhaps TRBD1 (6 bases). Trimming cost V 1 base and J 3 bases, with 14 bases left between them. The CDR3 has 16 amino acids. CDR1 and CDR2 (germline): WSHSY, SAAADI. The CDR3 region is CASSEWGLVITDTQYF. The DNA of the CDR3 is TGCGCCAGCAGTGAGTGGGGGCTAGTGATTACAGATACGCAGTATTTT.

J is TRBJ1-3 and V is TRBV5-6; no reliable D call. V was clipped by 4 bases and J by 4 bases, with 12 bases between them. The CDR3 contains 14 residues. Germline V gene lookup returns CDR1 SGHDT and CDR2 YYEEEE. CDR3 in amino acids: CASSPTFRGNTIYF. In nucleotides, the CDR3 is TGTGCCAGCAGCCCAACATTTCGCGGAAACACCATATATTTT.

This clone appeared once. The chain uses TRBV9 and TRBJ2-7; the match to TRBD2 covers 10 bases. V was pared by 4 bases and J by 6 bases, with 4 bases of the junction left unmatched. Germline assignment: CDR1 SGDLS and CDR2 YYNGEE. CDR3 length equals 13 residues. CDR3 in amino acids: CASSNLAGGEQYF. The CDR3 DNA reads TGTGCCAGCAGCAACTTAGCGGGAGGCGAGCAGTACTTC.

The chain joins TRBV6-6 to TRBJ2-1; 8 bases match TRBD2. The germline V gene encodes CDR1 MNHNY and CDR2 SVGAGI (reference sequence). After removal of 2 bases from V and 9 bases from J, the junction contained 9 bases not matched to a gene. This CDR3 is built from 15 residues. CDR3 nucleotide sequence: TGTGCCAGCAGTTACCGAGCGGGAGTATTGGGTGAGCAGTTCTTC. Protein: CASSYRAGVLGEQFF.

The chain joins TRBV7-4 to TRBJ1-5, with D unclear. The CDR3 contains 18 residues. Germline lookup yields CDR1 SGHVT and CDR2 SQSDAQ. V was pared by 1 base and J by 2 bases, with 18 bases between. CDR3 DNA: TGTGCCAGCAGCTTAGGGAAACGAGCGGGGATACGCAATCAGCCCCAGCATTTT. Amino acid sequence: CASSLGKRAGIRNQPQHF.